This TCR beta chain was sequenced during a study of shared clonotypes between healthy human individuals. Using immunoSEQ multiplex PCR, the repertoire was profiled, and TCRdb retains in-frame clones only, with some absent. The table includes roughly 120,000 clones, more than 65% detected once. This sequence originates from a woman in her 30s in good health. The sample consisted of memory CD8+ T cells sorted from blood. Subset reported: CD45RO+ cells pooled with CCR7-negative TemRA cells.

CDR3 in amino acids: CASSLERGPQGNEKLFF. DNA for the CDR3: TGCGCCAGCAGCTTGGAAAGAGGGCCTCAGGGCAATGAAAAACTGTTTTTT. This rearrangement joins TRBV5-1 to TRBJ1-4; D perhaps matches TRBD1 (5 bases). V was clipped by 0 bases and J by 5 bases, with 17 bases between them. CDR3 length: 17 residues. Germline CDR1 is SGHRS and CDR2 is YFSETQ.